This TCR beta chain comes out of a study of T cell repertoires in cytomegalovirus infection. Across the study: Both recently identified HLA-C-restricted and well-studied HLA-B-restricted CMV epitopes were used in the study. From public TCR beta signatures came an indication of both CMV infection and matching HLA type. Study-level points and caveats: It was HLA-C-restricted CMV-specific TCR beta clonotypes that dominated the response ex vivo.

In this sample, this clonotype turned up many times. Its antigen is currently unknown. CDR1 and CDR2 from the germline V gene are SGHAT and FQNNGV. This CDR3 is built from 13 residues. Trimming took off 5 bases at V and 5 bases at J, with 12 bases between the two ends. Via MiXCR, TCRdb re-called the reads, giving one row per CDR3 protein. This table holds 20,000 to 25,000 distinct CDR3 sequences, about 40% found once. The sample consisted of CD8+ T cells from cultured PBMCs, taken from culture after CMV antigen stimulation. The gene calls are TRBV11-2 and TRBJ1-2, with D uncertain. The TCR was taken from a human donor in good health (CMV status not recorded). Some clones in this sample may be carry-over from other donors' samples. The CDR3 reads CASSAGGRYGYTF. Written as DNA, the CDR3 is TGTGCCAGCAGCGCCGGCGGGAGATATGGCTACACCTTC.